The 8 T cell receptor beta chains below come from one sample, sequenced in a study of blood T cells in healthy people across ages (dated by TCRdb to the mid-2010s). Libraries were prepared through 5' RACE. The run used an Illumina HiSeq 2500. A second PCR of about 7 to 12 cycles was run with a J-beta primer mix and a sample-barcoded 5' primer. TCRdb reprocessing: public reads trimmed at Q25 with fastp, clones called with MiXCR, in-frame beta chains kept. Each CDR3 protein appears once, grouped with its most common genes and DNA. The sample data list about 1.5 million distinct CDR3 sequences, and 35% to 45% of these were observed just once. The ten largest make up just over 4% of the sample. Sequencing was carried out using blood. Receptors were obtained from a woman aged 18-29 years in good health.

A remark on this clonotype: A read error may account for a junction end that differs from germline. In DNA form, the CDR3 reads TGTGCCAGCAGTTTGCAGGGGATGAACACTGGAGCTTTCTTT. Translated, it gives CASSLQGMNTGAFF. This chain uses TRBV12-3 or TRBV12-4 with TRBJ1-1; a possible D gene is TRBD1 (6 bases). The CDR3 length is 14 residues.

As DNA, the CDR3 is TGTGCCAGCAGCTTAGGGCTCCCGGGGAATCAGCCCCAGCATTTT. Encoded protein: CASSLGLPGNQPQHF. The chain joins TRBV7-2 to TRBJ1-5, with unresolved D. The V end was cut by 1 base, the J end by 4 bases, with 11 bases between. The CDR3 sequence is 15 residues long. From germline, CDR1 is SGHTA and CDR2 FQGNSA.

About this clonotype: A read error may produce the germline difference seen at one junction end. The chain is built from TRBV18 and TRBJ1-2; no clear D gene. Germline CDR1 is KGHSH and CDR2 is LQKENI. This CDR3 region has 12 residues. The CDR3 loop is CACSPSTVGNTF. The CDR3 DNA reads as TGTGCCTGCTCACCGAGCACAGTAGGGAACACCTTC.

J is TRBJ2-1 and V is TRBV5-1, with TRBD2 matching over 12 bases. This CDR3 region has 16 residues. Per the germline V gene, CDR1 is SGHRS and CDR2 is YFSETQ. Trimming cost V 2 bases and J 8 bases; bases outside gene matches: 8. The CDR3 sequence: CASSFNPSGRGHEQFF. DNA for the CDR3: TGCGCCAGCAGCTTCAACCCTAGCGGGAGGGGGCATGAGCAGTTCTTC.

This clonotype showed up just once. This sequence joins TRBV4-2 and TRBJ1-1, with D possibly TRBD1 on 6 matching bases. V was trimmed by 0 bases and J by 10 bases, leaving 15 bases between them. Germline lookup yields CDR1 LGHNA and CDR2 YNFKEQ. CDR3 length equals 14 residues. CDR3 DNA: TGTGCCAGCAGCCAAGACAGAGGGGGATATACAGCTTTCTTT. Protein product: CASSQDRGGYTAFF.

This chain joins TRBV7-2 and TRBJ1-2; TRBD1 might be the D (6 bases). In germline, CDR1 is SGHTA, CDR2 FQGNSA. CDR3 length: 14 amino acids. V lost 5 bases, J lost 4 bases, and 14 bases lay in between. The CDR3 loop reads CASSPGVGSYGYTF. As DNA, the CDR3 is TGTGCCAGCAGCCCAGGGGTGGGTAGCTATGGCTACACCTTC.

This clonotype has ten or more counts. The chain recombines TRBV10-3 with TRBJ1-2, with D tentatively TRBD1 (5 bases). The V gene's germline CDR1 is ENHRY and CDR2 SYGVKD. This CDR3 contains 12 residues. Trimming pared 0 bases from V and 6 bases from J, leaving 5 bases between. The CDR3 is CAISESGDGYTF. The CDR3 DNA is TGTGCCATCAGTGAGTCGGGGGATGGCTACACCTTC.

This clonotype was detected a few times. The J gene is TRBJ1-4, the V gene TRBV4-3; 7 bases are shared with TRBD1. There are 16 residues in the CDR3. The junction had 7 bases not matched to a gene; V was cut back by 0 bases and J by 6 bases. Germline V gene sequence: CDR1 LGHNA, CDR2 YSLEER. CDR3 sequence: CASSQDRAGGYEKLFF. CDR3 in DNA: TGCGCCAGCAGCCAAGATAGGGCAGGGGGATATGAAAAACTGTTTTTT.